This T cell receptor beta chain was retrieved from a study of shared clonotypes between healthy human individuals. As for the study in general: Researchers assigned three CD4 naive, three CD4 memory, two CD8 naive and one CD8 memory plate to each donor.

Measured with immunoSEQ multiplex PCR; TCRdb has only the in-frame clones, and not every one. In the table there are about 800,000 clones, roughly 96% of which are singletons. In the case of this clone: The target antigen is unknown.

Findings and limits, study-wide: Non-shared clonotypes had lower generation probabilities than those shared by all four donors.

This CDR3 region has 15 residues. Germline V CDR1 and CDR2: MGHRA, YSYEKL. The V end was cut by 1 base, the J end by 7 bases, with 16 bases between. CD45RO-negative, CCR7-positively selected cells formed the naive CD8 fraction, excluding terminally differentiated effector memory CD45RA+ cells. The rearrangement uses TRBV4-1 and TRBJ1-2; D is ambiguous. Material: naive CD8+ T cells sorted from blood. This clonotype was obtained from a man aged 30-40 years in good health. The CDR3 loop reads CASSQVGSGGSGYTF. CDR3 DNA: TGCGCCAGCAGCCAAGTCGGCAGTGGAGGGTCTGGCTACACCTTC.